The 21 T cell receptor beta chains below all came from one sample that was sequenced in a study of blood T cell repertoires in COVID-19. The method was immunoSEQ multiplex PCR; TCRdb's version includes in-frame clones alone and lacks a portion of them. The sample shows some 150,000 clones, about 91% of them seen only once. The sample was peripheral blood. The receptors come from a woman in her sixties or seventies who had recovered from COVID-19.

This sequence joins TRBV5-8 and TRBJ2-7; tentatively, D is TRBD1 (6 bases). Germline CDR1 and CDR2: SGHTS and YDEGEE. The germline V and J ends were trimmed by 1 base and 1 base, with 12 bases remaining between them. The length of the CDR3 is 15 residues. The CDR3 loop reads CASSLHRVKSYEQYF. The CDR3 DNA reads as TGTGCCAGCAGCTTGCACAGGGTAAAGTCCTACGAGCAGTACTTC.

The V and J genes are TRBV28 and TRBJ1-5, with 10 nucleotides matching TRBD1. Looked up from germline, CDR1 is MDHEN and CDR2 is SYDVKM. The CDR3 consists of 16 residues. Trimming took 5 bases from V and 2 from J; bases not matched to a gene: 6. The CDR3 sequence: CASSDGTGVGNQPQHF. The CDR3 DNA reads as TGTGCCAGCAGTGATGGGACAGGGGTGGGCAATCAGCCCCAGCATTTT.

The chain has TRBV7-6 and TRBJ2-3, with a possible D match to TRBD2 (6 bases). The germline V gene encodes CDR1 SGHVS and CDR2 FNYEAQ. Trimming left V 3 bases short and J 2 bases short, with 12 bases between. The CDR3 has 15 residues. The CDR3 protein is CASSFGGQVTDTQYF. The CDR3 DNA is TGTGCCAGCAGCTTCGGAGGGCAGGTCACAGATACGCAGTATTTT. Filled out from reference TRBV7-6 and TRBJ2-3, the complete variable domain reads GAGVSQSPRYKVTKRGQDVALRCDPISGHVSLYWYRQALGQGPEFLTYFNYEAQQDKSGLPNDRFSAERPEGSISTLTIQRTEQRDSAMYRCASSFGGQVTDTQYFGPGTRLTVL.

The chain joins TRBV24-1 to TRBJ1-2; D may be TRBD1 (6 bases). The CDR3 spans 13 residues. Germline V lookup: CDR1 KGHDR, CDR2 SFDVKD. V was pared by 5 bases and J by 7 bases, with 13 bases between. The CDR3: CATSGRQVGGYTF. For the CDR3, the DNA is TGTGCCACCAGTGGCCGACAGGTCGGTGGCTACACCTTC.

V and J are TRBV7-9 and TRBJ2-5, with 7 bases fitting TRBD2. The CDR3 totals 15 residues. V trimming: 5 bases; J trimming: 2 bases; junction bases outside the gene matches: 8. Germline V lookup: CDR1 SEHNR, CDR2 FQNEAQ (reference sequence). The CDR3, as DNA: TGTGCCAGCAGCACGGGTCGGGGGGATCAAGAGACCCAGTACTTC. This gives the protein CASSTGRGDQETQYF. Complete variable domain (other parts from reference TRBV7-9 and TRBJ2-5): DTGVSQNPRHKITKRGQNVTFRCDPISEHNRLYWYRQTLGQGPEFLTYFQNEAQLEKSRLLSDRFSAERPKGSFSTLEIQRTEQGDSAMYLCASSTGRGDQETQYFGPGTRLLVL.

V gene TRBV6-2 or TRBV6-3 combines with J gene TRBJ2-3; 9 nucleotides agree with TRBD1. This CDR3 comprises 15 residues. V was clipped by 6 bases and J by 2 bases; unmatched bases: 6. Germline CDR1 and CDR2: MNHEY and SVGEGT. The CDR3 bases are TGTGCCAGCAGCCTCCGGGACAGGGCCACAGATACGCAGTATTTT. It is translated as CASSLRDRATDTQYF.

This clone was seen more than once but under ten times. The chain couples TRBV4-3 to TRBJ2-7; D is possibly TRBD2 (6 bases). The V end was cut by 0 bases, the J end by 0 bases, with 12 bases between. The V gene's germline CDR1 is LGHNA and CDR2 YSLEER. The CDR3 is 16 amino acids. The CDR3 DNA is TGCGCCAGCAGCCAAGATAGGGCCGGGGGCTCCTACGAGCAGTACTTC. It yields the protein CASSQDRAGGSYEQYF.

The V call is TRBV7-2, the J call TRBJ1-2, with 7 bases that match TRBD1. This CDR3 contains 15 residues. V shed 4 bases, J shed 3 bases, and the junction held 8 bases outside the gene matches. Germline V gene sequence: CDR1 SGHTA, CDR2 FQGNSA. CDR3 residues: CASSSSTGTHYGYTF. As DNA, the CDR3 is TGTGCCAGCAGCTCCTCGACAGGGACACACTATGGCTACACCTTC.

The chain has TRBV6-5 and TRBJ2-7; tentative D call: TRBD2 (6 bases). Germline CDR1 is MNHEY and CDR2 is SVGAGI. This CDR3 region has 14 residues. Trimming took 5 bases from V and 3 from J, leaving 14 bases between them. The CDR3 region is CASSTGGTVYEQYF. For the CDR3, the DNA is TGTGCCAGCAGTACCGGCGGGACTGTCTACGAGCAGTACTTC.

This clone was detected only once. The chain combines TRBV7-9 with TRBJ2-7; no firm D call. This CDR3 contains 14 residues. CDR1 SEHNR and CDR2 FQNEAQ come from the germline V gene (reference sequence). With 3 bases removed from V and 2 bases from J, the gap between germline ends came to 11 bases. This CDR3 reads CASSFGQRPYEQYF. CDR3 in DNA: TGTGCCAGCAGCTTCGGCCAGAGGCCCTACGAGCAGTACTTC.

This chain links TRBV21-1 with TRBJ1-1; TRBD1 is the table's D call, not checked against the DNA. TRBV21-1 is marked as a pseudogene. The CDR3 length is 15 residues. CDR3 DNA sequence: TGTGCCAGCAGCAGAGGACACGACAAAGAGAGTGAAGCTTTCTTT. Its protein is CASSRGHDKESEAFF.

The genes are TRBV6-5 and TRBJ2-6; unclear D gene. CDR1 and CDR2 (germline): MNHEY, SVGAGI. The CDR3 covers 14 residues. The V end was cut by 8 bases, the J end by 2 bases, with 10 bases between. CDR3 protein: CASLIAAGANVLTF. CDR3 sequence (DNA): TGTGCCAGCTTAATTGCGGCTGGGGCCAACGTCCTGACTTTC.

The count of this clone is one. The CDR3 protein is CASSLVWGPSEQYF. CDR3 DNA: TGCGCCAGCAGCTTGGTGTGGGGGCCAAGCGAGCAGTACTTC. The genes are TRBV5-1 and TRBJ2-7, with D possibly being TRBD1 (6 bases). Trimming removed 0 bases at V and 6 bases at J, with 13 bases between. This CDR3 has 14 amino acids. Germline V gene lookup returns CDR1 SGHRS and CDR2 YFSETQ.

This clone was found once. The chain links TRBV5-4 to TRBJ2-5, with D perhaps TRBD1 (6 bases). V gave up 4 bases and J gave up 0 bases, with 13 bases separating them. This CDR3 comprises 15 residues. The germline gives CDR1 SGHNT, CDR2 YYREEE (reference sequence). The CDR3 nucleotides are TGTGCCAGCAGCCTGGACAGCACGTACCAAGAGACCCAGTACTTC. Translating gives CASSLDSTYQETQYF. Using reference TRBV5-4 and TRBJ2-5 for the parts outside the CDR3, the full variable domain is ETGVTQSPTHLIKTRGQQVTLRCSSQSGHNTVSWYQQALGQGPQFIFQYYREEENGRGNFPPRFSGLQFPNYSSELNVNALELDDSALYLCASSLDSTYQETQYFGPGTRLLVL.

This clone came up a few times. The chain has TRBV19 and TRBJ1-6; 12 bases map to TRBD1. CDR1 and CDR2 from the germline V gene are LNHDA and SQIVND (reference sequence). CDR3 size: 17 residues. J was trimmed by 8 bases and V by 5 bases; bases with no gene match: 10. CDR3 protein: CASSLTGGQGAYSPLHF. The CDR3 DNA reads TGTGCCAGTAGTTTGACTGGGGGACAGGGGGCGTATTCACCCCTCCACTTT.

The gene calls are TRBV10-3 and TRBJ2-1, with D tentatively TRBD2 (6 bases). Trimming stripped 4 bases from V and 6 bases from J, with 7 bases between. Germline loops: CDR1 ENHRY, CDR2 SYGVKD. The CDR3 loop spans 12 amino acids. As DNA, the CDR3 is TGTGCCATCAGTGGCGGGGCCAATGAGCAGTTCTTC. Protein sequence: CAISGGANEQFF.

The chain is built from TRBV6-5 and TRBJ2-7, with 9 bases fitting TRBD1. The CDR3 consists of 12 residues. Germline CDR1 is MNHEY and CDR2 is SVGAGI. J lost 3 bases, V lost 11 bases, and 5 bases had no gene match. The CDR3 region has the DNA TGTGCCGGGAAGACAGGGGGCTACGAGCAGTACTTC. Encoded protein: CAGKTGGYEQYF.

This clone was counted between two and nine times. This chain uses TRBV5-1 with TRBJ2-1, with a possible D match to TRBD2 (6 bases). There are 13 residues in the CDR3. Germline V lookup: CDR1 SGHRS, CDR2 YFSETQ. V was pared by 0 bases and J by 10 bases, with 11 bases between. The CDR3 sequence: CASSLEGTWEQFF. CDR3 nucleotide sequence: TGCGCCAGCAGCTTGGAAGGGACTTGGGAGCAGTTCTTC.

This clone has only a few counts. The chain employs TRBV29-1 and TRBJ2-5; D not certain. The V end lost 4 bases, the J end lost 2 bases, and 8 bases lay between the germline ends. The CDR3 has 12 amino acids. Per the germline V gene, CDR1 is SQVTM and CDR2 is ANQGSEA. CDR3 sequence reads: CSVGMAQETQYF. The CDR3, as DNA: TGCAGCGTTGGTATGGCTCAAGAGACCCAGTACTTC.

The rearrangement joins TRBV5-1 to TRBJ2-1; 9 bases agree with TRBD1. The V gene's germline CDR1 is SGHRS and CDR2 YFSETQ. The trim removed 0 bases at V and 1 base at J, leaving 5 bases unmatched. The CDR3 runs 17 residues. DNA for the CDR3: TGCGCCAGCAGCTTGGGGGCCGGGACAGGGTCCTACAATGAGCAGTTCTTC. It encodes CASSLGAGTGSYNEQFF.

The chain recombines TRBV24-1 with TRBJ2-1; 7 bases are shared with TRBD1. The germline CDR1 and CDR2 sequences are KGHDR and SFDVKD. The CDR3 is 14 residues long. Trimming at V came to 3 bases and at J to 8 bases, leaving 6 bases not matched to a gene. CDR3 in amino acids: CATSDPGQLDEQFF. The CDR3 DNA is TGTGCCACCAGTGATCCGGGACAGTTGGATGAGCAGTTCTTC.